The text below deals with one T cell receptor beta chain. Its matching antigen is unknown. The data were obtained in a study of cytomegalovirus exposure and HLA in healthy donors. The length of the CDR3 is 16 residues. With 60 Vbeta and 13 Jbeta primers, the PCR was carried out. Sequenced by immunoSEQ multiplex PCR; TCRdb stores in-frame clones only, minus some. In the table there are some 200,000 clones, 79% of which are singletons. Study-level results: Rare sequences made up most TCRs, while some public TCRs were found in many donors. Excluded were some V segments that proved indistinguishable, including TRBV6-2 and TRBV6-3. Previous analysis showed most TCR beta V segments were productive about 87% or about 30% of the time.

This clonotype was sampled from a girl aged 5-17 years in good health and CMV-seropositive. The specimen sequenced was PBMCs. The gene calls are TRBV21-1 and TRBJ1-1; TRBD1 is the table's D call and was not checked against the DNA. TRBV21-1 corresponds to a pseudogene. CDR3: CASSSTGGSGNTEAFF. The CDR3 nucleotides read TGTGCCAGCAGCTCAACTGGGGGCTCCGGGAACACTGAAGCTTTCTTT.